Each of the 26 T cell receptor beta chains below was sequenced from the same sample in a study of PD-1 blockade in classical Hodgkin lymphoma. Assay: immunoSEQ multiplex PCR; the TCRdb copy retains only in-frame clones and omits some. The sample consists of roughly 86,000 clones, 65% to 85% of them appearing once. Regarding time point: cycle 4 day 1 (C4D1), after 6 weeks of nivolumab. Following autologous stem cell transplantation, relapse occurred in every patient, and exposure to brentuximab vedotin varied. This material consisted of peripheral blood mononuclear cells (PBMCs), taken before the fourth cycle of nivolumab. The receptors derive from a human donor with classical Hodgkin lymphoma.

The gene calls are TRBV5-1 and TRBJ1-5; 9 bases agree with TRBD1. The CDR3 is 14 amino acids. Germline values: CDR1 SGHRS, CDR2 YFSETQ. Trimming at V came to 2 bases and at J to 5 bases, leaving 2 bases not matched to a gene. The CDR3 reads CASSLTGGYQPQHF. In nucleotides, the CDR3 is TGCGCCAGCAGCTTAACAGGGGGCTATCAGCCCCAGCATTTT.

This clone was counted once. The chain uses TRBV6-1 and TRBJ1-5, with 7 bases that match TRBD1. V lost 3 bases, J lost 1 base, and 18 bases stayed unmatched. The CDR3 spans 20 residues. The germline CDR1 and CDR2 sequences are MNHNS and SASEGT. CDR3 in amino acids: CASSEEQGLRDRVSNQPQHF. The CDR3 DNA reads TGTGCCAGCAGTGAGGAACAAGGACTTAGAGACAGGGTAAGCAATCAGCCCCAGCATTTT.

This clone was seen more than once but under ten times. This rearrangement joins TRBV27 to TRBJ1-4; no definite D call. Germline V gene sequence: CDR1 MNHEY, CDR2 SMNVEV (reference sequence). The V end lost 0 bases, the J end lost 8 bases, and 16 bases lay between the germline ends. CDR3 length: 16 residues. The CDR3 DNA sequence: TGTGCCAGCAGTTTATCGATAGGCGACCGAAGCGAAAAACTGTTTTTT. It is translated as CASSLSIGDRSEKLFF.

The chain employs TRBV5-1 and TRBJ2-1; TRBD2 matches at 13 bases. Germline assignment: CDR1 SGHRS and CDR2 YFSETQ. V lost 4 bases to trimming and J lost 10 bases; unmatched junction nucleotides: 8. The CDR3 totals 15 residues. The CDR3 loop reads CASSRTSGSLGEQFF. The DNA of the CDR3 is TGCGCCAGCAGCCGGACTAGCGGGAGTTTGGGGGAGCAGTTCTTC.

This clone was found a few times. This sequence joins TRBV5-4 and TRBJ1-2, with 9 bases fitting TRBD1. From germline, CDR1 is SGHNT and CDR2 YYREEE (reference sequence). This CDR3 contains 16 residues. V lost 2 bases to trimming and J lost 2 bases; unmatched junction nucleotides: 7. In DNA, the CDR3 is TGTGCCAGCAGCTTCACAGGGGGCAGACGGAACTATGGCTACACCTTC. Its translation: CASSFTGGRRNYGYTF.

This clone was counted once. CDR3 nucleotides: TGTGCCAGCAGCTCCGCGGCGAGGACTAGCGGGAGTTACGAGCAGTACTTC. It yields the protein CASSSAARTSGSYEQYF. The chain has TRBV27 and TRBJ2-7; 13 positions agree with TRBD2. With 6 bases clipped from V and 4 bases from J, the junction kept 12 bases outside the gene matches. Germline CDR1 reads MNHEY; CDR2 reads SMNVEV (reference sequence). This CDR3 is built from 17 residues.

The chain carries TRBV9 and TRBJ2-3; D perhaps matches TRBD2 (5 bases). The CDR3 contains 17 residues. Trimming removed 0 bases from V and 5 bases from J, with 19 bases in between. Germline CDR1 reads SGDLS; CDR2 reads YYNGEE. This CDR3 reads CASSVGGSISWGDTQYF. DNA for the CDR3: TGTGCCAGCAGCGTAGGTGGGAGTATTAGCTGGGGAGATACGCAGTATTTT.

The genes are TRBV5-1 and TRBJ2-1, with TRBD2 matching over 14 bases. The length of the CDR3 is 15 residues. J was trimmed by 9 bases and V by 4 bases; bases with no gene match: 6. Germline V gene sequence: CDR1 SGHRS, CDR2 YFSETQ. CDR3 amino acids: CASSQGLAGVREQFF. CDR3 coding DNA: TGCGCCAGCAGCCAGGGACTAGCGGGAGTGCGTGAGCAGTTCTTC.

The V and J genes are TRBV7-6 and TRBJ2-7; 10 bases agree with TRBD1. The CDR3 is 18 residues long. V dropped 2 bases and J dropped 4; count of bases not matched to a gene: 14. Per the germline V gene, CDR1 is SGHVS and CDR2 is FNYEAQ. Written as DNA, the CDR3 is TGTGCCAGCAGCTTAACGGTCCCGGGGGACAGGGGTTCGTACGAGCAGTACTTC. It encodes CASSLTVPGDRGSYEQYF.

The count of this clone is one. The chain employs TRBV6-1 and TRBJ2-7; 7 positions agree with TRBD1. CDR1 is MNHNS, CDR2 SASEGT, per germline. The CDR3 totals 14 residues. Trimming took 6 bases from V and 1 from J; bases not matched to a gene: 6. This CDR3 reads CASREDRPSYEQYF. In DNA form, the CDR3 reads TGTGCCAGCAGAGAGGACAGGCCATCCTACGAGCAGTACTTC.

As DNA, the CDR3 is TGTGCCAGCAGCTTACTAGCGGGAGGCGAGCAGTACTTC. This encodes CASSLLAGGEQYF. The chain is built from TRBV7-3 and TRBJ2-7; 11 positions agree with TRBD2. The CDR3 runs to 13 residues. Trimming took 2 bases from V and 6 from J; bases not matched to a gene: 0. Germline CDR1 and CDR2: SGHTA and FQGTGA.

The rearrangement links TRBV5-1 to TRBJ2-2; D call uncertain. CDR3 length: 16 residues. The germline gives CDR1 SGHRS, CDR2 YFSETQ. V was cut by 1 base and J by 1 base, with 11 bases left in between. CDR3 region: CASSLQVGGNTGELFF. The DNA of the CDR3 is TGCGCCAGCAGCTTGCAGGTTGGCGGGAACACCGGGGAGCTGTTTTTT.

This chain joins TRBV28 and TRBJ1-5, with unresolved D. V lost 4 bases to trimming and J lost 0 bases, with 10 bases between them. The germline V gene encodes CDR1 MDHEN and CDR2 SYDVKM. The CDR3 length is 15 residues. In DNA, the CDR3 is TGTGCCAGCAGTTCGCGTTTATATAGCAATCAGCCCCAGCATTTT. This encodes CASSSRLYSNQPQHF.

The chain employs TRBV5-1 and TRBJ1-4, with D unclear. The V and J ends lost 3 bases and 7 bases respectively, with 16 bases between them. In germline, CDR1 is SGHRS, CDR2 YFSETQ. The CDR3 has 15 residues. The chain's CDR3 is CASSSPNPGSEKLFF. As DNA, the CDR3 is TGCGCCAGCAGCTCACCCAACCCGGGAAGTGAAAAACTGTTTTTT.

This clone is medium-sized (0.01 to 0.1%) in the sample. V usage is TRBV12-5 and J usage is TRBJ2-7; D tentatively fits TRBD1 or TRBD2 (5 bases each). CDR3 length: 18 amino acids. Trimming removed 3 bases at V and 2 bases at J, with 23 bases between. CDR1 is LGHNT, CDR2 FRNRAP, per germline. The CDR3, as DNA: TGTGCTAGTGGTTTTCACCGGTTAGAGGGACGAACACCCTACGAGCAGTACTTC. Its protein product is CASGFHRLEGRTPYEQYF.

The gene calls are TRBV11-2 and TRBJ2-7; tentative D call: TRBD2 (6 bases). Trimming cost V 2 bases and J 0 bases, with 11 bases left between them. The CDR3 is 15 amino acids. Germline-derived CDR1 and CDR2 are SGHAT and FQNNGV. CDR3 amino acids: CASSLNGGSSYEQYF. The CDR3 DNA reads TGTGCCAGCAGCTTAAACGGGGGTAGCTCCTACGAGCAGTACTTC.

J is TRBJ2-1 and V is TRBV7-6, with D unresolved. This CDR3 region has 17 residues. Trimming took 11 bases from V and 1 from J, leaving 24 bases between them. The germline CDR1 and CDR2 sequences are SGHVS and FNYEAQ. CDR3 nucleotides: TGTGCCTCGTCCGGGCCTCTAAAGACGGGTTCCTACAATGAGCAGTTCTTC. Residues: CASSGPLKTGSYNEQFF.

For the CDR3, the DNA is TGTGCCAGCAGCTCCGAACAGGGCCGGAGGGAAAAACTGTTTTTT. It yields the protein CASSSEQGRREKLFF. The rearrangement uses TRBV6-5 and TRBJ1-4; D might be TRBD1 (6 bases). Germline V gene sequence: CDR1 MNHEY, CDR2 SVGAGI. V dropped 6 bases and J dropped 8 bases, with 19 bases sitting between them. The length of the CDR3 is 15 residues.

The chain couples TRBV5-4 to TRBJ1-1; D remains ambiguous. Germline V gene data show CDR1 as SGHNT and CDR2 as YYREEE (reference sequence). V lost 2 bases and J 3 bases, leaving 11 bases between the germline ends. CDR3 size: 14 residues. CDR3 residues: CASSFSGRDTEAFF. Here the CDR3 DNA reads TGTGCCAGCAGCTTCAGTGGAAGGGACACTGAAGCTTTCTTT.

The rearrangement links TRBV2 to TRBJ1-5; 7 nucleotides line up with TRBD1. This CDR3 is built from 15 residues. The V gene's germline CDR1 is SNHLY and CDR2 FYNNEI. V was pared by 1 base and J by 6 bases, with 6 bases of the junction left unmatched. The CDR3 is CASSEGGGGFQPQHF. The CDR3 DNA reads TGTGCCAGCAGTGAAGGGGGAGGGGGCTTTCAGCCCCAGCATTTT.

The chain couples TRBV5-1 to TRBJ2-1; the match to TRBD2 covers 10 bases. CDR3 length: 18 amino acids. The germline CDR1 and CDR2 sequences are SGHRS and YFSETQ. Trimming cost V 0 bases and J 0 bases; bases outside gene matches: 6. The CDR3 sequence: CASSLAPAGGPSYNEQFF. CDR3 bases: TGCGCCAGCAGCTTGGCCCCAGCGGGAGGGCCCTCCTACAATGAGCAGTTCTTC.

The V call is TRBV10-3, the J call TRBJ2-3; D gene uncertain. V gave up 8 bases and J gave up 2 bases, with 11 bases separating them. Germline V gives CDR1 ENHRY, CDR2 SYGVKD. The length of the CDR3 is 13 residues. CDR3 residues: CAIARGITDTQYF. Written as DNA, the CDR3 is TGTGCCATCGCCCGTGGAATCACAGATACGCAGTATTTT.

The chain couples TRBV29-1 to TRBJ1-2, with D perhaps TRBD1 (6 bases). Deletions cut 3 bases from V and 2 bases from J, with 13 bases between. There are 14 residues in the CDR3. Germline V gene data show CDR1 as SQVTM and CDR2 as ANQGSEA. The CDR3 is CSVDPTGGNYGYTF. Written as DNA, the CDR3 is TGCAGCGTTGACCCAACGGGGGGCAACTATGGCTACACCTTC.

The chain has TRBV7-3 and TRBJ2-1, with a possible D match to TRBD2 (6 bases). V was shortened by 5 bases and J by 4 bases, with 9 bases between the two germline ends. There are 13 residues in the CDR3. The V gene's germline CDR1 is SGHTA and CDR2 FQGTGA. The CDR3 DNA sequence: TGTGCCAGCAGCCTGGGACTTTACAATGAGCAGTTCTTC. This codes for CASSLGLYNEQFF.

The chain carries TRBV9 and TRBJ2-3; tentatively, D is TRBD2 (6 bases). The CDR3 has 15 residues. Germline assignment: CDR1 SGDLS and CDR2 YYNGEE. Trimming shortened V by 0 bases and J by 4 bases, and 12 bases separated the two germline ends. The DNA of the CDR3 is TGTGCCAGCAGCGTAGCGGGAGTGTATTCAGATACGCAGTATTTT. Translating gives CASSVAGVYSDTQYF.

In this sample, this clone turned up a few times. The chain couples TRBV18 to TRBJ2-7, with 7 bases aligning to TRBD2. In germline, CDR1 is KGHSH, CDR2 LQKENI. With 3 bases clipped from V and 3 bases from J, the junction kept 8 bases outside the gene matches. The CDR3 is 15 amino acids. The CDR3 region is CASSPPGSGRYEQYF. In nucleotides, the CDR3 is TGTGCCAGCTCACCCCCTGGTAGCGGGCGCTACGAGCAGTACTTC.